The entry below gives a single T cell receptor (beta chain) sequence along with its context. The length of the CDR3 is 14 residues. The germline CDR1 and CDR2 sequences are ENHRY and SYGVKD. Trimming left V 2 bases short and J 4 bases short, with 11 bases between. The sample comes from a study of blood T cells in healthy people across ages. Study information: Template switching recovered approximately one barcoded beta molecule for every two T cells.

Next came a second PCR, run for about 7 to 12 cycles, which used a sample-barcoded 5' primer along with a J-beta primer mix. One entry per CDR3 protein, called by TCRdb with MiXCR from the 5' RACE reads. The table lists about 1 million distinct CDR3 sequences, under 55% of them singletons. PBMCs were isolated at a quantity of at least 6 million per sample. The chain combines TRBV10-3 with TRBJ1-2; no firm D call. This receptor was identified in a woman aged 55-75 years in good health. Specimen: blood. The CDR3: CAISETSKGYGYTF. Here the CDR3 DNA reads TGTGCCATCAGTGAGACATCTAAGGGCTATGGCTACACCTTC.